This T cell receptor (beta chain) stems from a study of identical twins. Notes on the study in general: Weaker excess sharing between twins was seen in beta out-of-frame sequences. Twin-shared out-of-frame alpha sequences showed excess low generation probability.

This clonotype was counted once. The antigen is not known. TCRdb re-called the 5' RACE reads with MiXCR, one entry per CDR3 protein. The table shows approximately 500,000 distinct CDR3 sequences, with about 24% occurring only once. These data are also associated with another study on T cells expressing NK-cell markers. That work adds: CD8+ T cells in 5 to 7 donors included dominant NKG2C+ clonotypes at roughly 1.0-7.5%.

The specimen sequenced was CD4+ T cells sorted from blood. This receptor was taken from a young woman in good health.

CDR3 amino acids: CATCQEGTSGTSYEQYF. The DNA for the CDR3 is TGTGCCACCTGCCAAGAGGGGACTAGCGGGACCTCCTACGAGCAGTACTTC. The chain has TRBV3-1 and TRBJ2-7, with TRBD2 identical over 13 bases. CDR1 is LGHDT and CDR2 is YNNKEL in the germline V gene (reference sequence). Unmatched junction bases numbered 12, after V lost 10 bases and J lost 0 bases. This CDR3 is built from 17 residues.